The next 20 T cell receptor beta chains were all read from a single sample in a study of blood T cell repertoires in COVID-19. Using immunoSEQ multiplex PCR, the repertoire was profiled, and TCRdb retains in-frame clones only, with some absent. The data show some 180,000 clones, with roughly 83% seen just once and around 7% held by the top ten. Sequenced input: peripheral blood. Receptors were obtained from a woman in her thirties or forties with COVID-19, enrolled during active disease.

V and J are TRBV5-1 and TRBJ2-6; D is possibly TRBD2 (5 bases). V lost 4 bases and J 6 bases, leaving 11 bases between the germline ends. The CDR3 has 14 residues. The germline gives CDR1 SGHRS, CDR2 YFSETQ. The CDR3, as DNA: TGCGCCAGCAGCCCGGAGGCGGCGGCCAACGTCCTGACTTTC. This encodes CASSPEAAANVLTF.

The rearrangement joins TRBV6-4 to TRBJ1-2; the D is unclear. Germline loops: CDR1 MRHNA, CDR2 SNTAGT. The CDR3 length is 14 residues. V lost 2 bases and J lost 0, with 7 bases in between. CDR3: CASSDRATNYGYTF. Written as DNA, the CDR3 is TGTGCCAGCAGTGACAGAGCCACTAACTATGGCTACACCTTC.

V is TRBV28 and J is TRBJ2-7; 12 positions match TRBD2. Germline loops: CDR1 MDHEN, CDR2 SYDVKM. This CDR3 is built from 15 residues. J gave up 5 bases and V 5 bases, and 7 bases lay outside the gene matches. CDR3 coding DNA: TGTGCCAGCAGTCCGCGGACTAGCGGGACCGACGAGCAGTACTTC. Its translation is CASSPRTSGTDEQYF.

In its sample, this clone was seen a few times. This chain joins TRBV18 and TRBJ2-7; a possible D gene is TRBD2 (6 bases). V was trimmed by 3 bases and J by 6 bases, leaving 6 bases between them. CDR1 and CDR2 from the germline V gene are KGHSH and LQKENI. This CDR3 contains 11 residues. CDR3: CASSPGGEQYF. In nucleotides, the CDR3 is TGTGCCAGCTCACCGGGGGGCGAGCAGTACTTC.

This chain links TRBV19 with TRBJ2-3; TRBD2 is a possible D gene (5 bases). CDR3 length equals 14 residues. Germline V lookup: CDR1 LNHDA, CDR2 SQIVND (reference sequence). Trimming stripped 3 bases from V and 9 bases from J, with 16 bases between. CDR3 nucleotide sequence: TGTGCCAGTAGTATTGTGGACTCCACTCGGACGCAGTATTTT. This translates into CASSIVDSTRTQYF. The variable domain in full, with the rest retrieved from reference TRBV19 and TRBJ2-3, is DGGITQSPKYLFRKEGQNVTLSCEQNLNHDAMYWYRQDPGQGLRLIYYSQIVNDFQKGDIAEGYSVSREKKESFPLTVTSAQKNPTAFYLCASSIVDSTRTQYFGPGTRLTVL.

The CDR3 is CASSQTGGVNGYTF. CDR3 coding DNA: TGCGCCAGCAGCCAGACAGGGGGCGTAAACGGCTACACCTTC. The chain combines TRBV4-1 with TRBJ1-2, with 10 bases fitting TRBD1. Germline trimming cut 3 bases from V and 8 bases from J; bases unmatched to any gene: 6. The germline CDR1 and CDR2 sequences are MGHRA and YSYEKL. The CDR3 length is 14 residues.

This rearrangement joins TRBV18 to TRBJ1-5; 7 bases line up with TRBD1. The junction had 4 bases not matched to a gene; V was cut back by 1 base and J by 4 bases. Germline assignment: CDR1 KGHSH and CDR2 LQKENI. The CDR3 spans 15 residues. The CDR3 protein is CASSPLGQHNQPQHF. The CDR3 bases are TGTGCCAGCTCACCACTGGGACAGCATAATCAGCCCCAGCATTTT.

The sample holds a few counts of this clone. The rearrangement joins TRBV19 to TRBJ2-1, with 10 bases fitting TRBD2. CDR3 length equals 17 residues. Germline values: CDR1 LNHDA, CDR2 SQIVND (reference sequence). Trimming removed 0 bases from V and 0 bases from J; junction bases left unmatched: 2. The CDR3 loop reads CASSIDLAGASYNEQFF. CDR3 in DNA: TGTGCCAGTAGTATAGATCTAGCGGGGGCCTCCTACAATGAGCAGTTCTTC.

The chain combines TRBV12-3 or TRBV12-4 with TRBJ2-5, with D perhaps TRBD2 (5 bases). The length of the CDR3 is 12 residues. V lost 6 bases to trimming and J lost 5 bases, with 10 bases between them. The CDR3 loop is CASSLAFETQYF. CDR3 bases: TGTGCCAGCAGCCTAGCCTTCGAGACCCAGTACTTC.

This clone has only one observation. The chain recombines TRBV2 with TRBJ2-2; TRBD1 matches at 12 bases. Germline values: CDR1 SNHLY, CDR2 FYNNEI. The ends lost 8 bases at V and 7 bases at J; junction bases unmatched: 11. The CDR3 is 16 amino acids. The CDR3 DNA reads TGTGCCAGCCGGGGACAGGGGGCTACTATCGGCGGGGAGCTGTTTTTT. Translation: CASRGQGATIGGELFF.

This chain connects TRBV28 to TRBJ1-2; TRBD1 agrees at 10 bases. The CDR3 is 13 residues long. CDR1 MDHEN and CDR2 SYDVKM come from the germline V gene. After removal of 8 bases from V and 13 bases from J, the junction contained 13 bases not matched to a gene. CDR3 amino acids: CASYVGDRGGLTF. The DNA for the CDR3 is TGTGCCAGCTATGTCGGGGACAGGGGTGGTCTCACCTTC.

The chain links TRBV7-3 to TRBJ2-3; 9 bases agree with TRBD1. CDR1 is SGHTA, CDR2 FQGTGA, per germline. The CDR3 runs to 15 residues. V trimming: 3 bases; J trimming: 3 bases; junction bases outside the gene matches: 4. Here the CDR3 DNA reads TGTGCCAGCAGCTTCAACAGGGGGCTGACAGATACGCAGTATTTT. Protein: CASSFNRGLTDTQYF.

V is TRBV12-3 or TRBV12-4 and J is TRBJ1-1, with a weak D call TRBD1 (6 bases). Trimming removed 7 bases at V and 4 bases at J, with 13 bases between. This CDR3 comprises 13 residues. This CDR3 is CASTQDSPTEAFF. The CDR3 nucleotides read TGTGCCAGCACCCAGGACAGTCCCACTGAAGCTTTCTTT.

The V gene is TRBV6-5, the J gene TRBJ1-2; D is unclear. Trimming took off 10 bases at V and 0 bases at J, with 12 bases between the two ends. This CDR3 has 13 residues. Germline CDR1 and CDR2: MNHEY and SVGAGI. CDR3 DNA sequence: TGTGCCACCAGGCCGGCGGCTAACTATGGCTACACCTTC. Residues: CATRPAANYGYTF.

The chain joins TRBV27 to TRBJ2-7; 10 bases match TRBD2. The CDR3 has 14 residues. Germline V gene sequence: CDR1 MNHEY, CDR2 SMNVEV (reference sequence). V lost 5 bases to trimming and J lost 2 bases; unmatched junction nucleotides: 3. CDR3 in DNA: TGTGCCAGCAGTGGCGGGACTAGCGCCTACGAGCAGTACTTC. Protein: CASSGGTSAYEQYF.

This chain links TRBV7-9 with TRBJ1-1, with D perhaps TRBD1 (5 bases). Germline-derived CDR1 and CDR2 are SEHNR and FQNEAQ (reference sequence). The CDR3 sequence is 15 residues long. Trimming cost V 0 bases and J 1 base, with 9 bases left between them. DNA of the CDR3: TGTGCCAGCAGCTTAGCGCAGGGAACGAACACTGAAGCTTTCTTT. Its protein product is CASSLAQGTNTEAFF.

This chain joins TRBV18 and TRBJ1-1; possibly TRBD1 for D (6 bases). Trimming removed 3 bases at V and 1 base at J, with 6 bases between. The CDR3 spans 13 residues. Germline lookup yields CDR1 KGHSH and CDR2 LQKENI. The CDR3 loop reads CASSPTGNTEAFF. The CDR3 coding sequence is TGTGCCAGCTCACCGACAGGGAACACTGAAGCTTTCTTT.

The chain employs TRBV27 and TRBJ1-2; D perhaps matches TRBD1 (6 bases). Deletions cut 3 bases from V and 5 bases from J, with 16 bases between. CDR3 length equals 15 residues. The germline gives CDR1 MNHEY, CDR2 SMNVEV (reference sequence). The CDR3 DNA follows: TGTGCCAGCAGTTTTCGGGACACACAAGCGTATGGCTACACCTTC. Protein: CASSFRDTQAYGYTF.

This rearrangement joins TRBV7-8 to TRBJ2-7; 16 nucleotides match TRBD2. Germline CDR1 SGHVS, CDR2 FQNEAQ. The CDR3 runs to 18 residues. The trim removed 3 bases at V and 0 bases at J, leaving 5 bases unmatched. The CDR3 reads CASSLGLAGGLRSYEQYF. CDR3 nucleotide sequence: TGTGCCAGCAGCTTGGGACTAGCGGGGGGGCTCCGCTCCTACGAGCAGTACTTC.

The chain joins TRBV5-6 to TRBJ1-2; no firm D call. Trimming took 4 bases from V and 0 from J, leaving 19 bases between them. The CDR3 contains 17 residues. Germline assignment: CDR1 SGHDT and CDR2 YYEEEE. For the CDR3, the DNA is TGTGCCAGCAGCCCCCAAGGTCAGGTCGGCACTAACTATGGCTACACCTTC. Translation gives CASSPQGQVGTNYGYTF.